This passage covers 3 T cell receptor beta chains from one sample sequenced in a study of blood T cell repertoires in COVID-19. Sequencing used immunoSEQ multiplex PCR; TCRdb keeps in-frame clones, though not all of them. The sample contains 200,000 to 250,000 clones, over 80% of which appear only once. The sequenced material came from peripheral blood. These receptors came from a woman in her 30s with COVID-19, enrolled during active disease.

The CDR3 region is CASRQTGANVLTF. As DNA, the CDR3 is TGTGCCAGCAGACAAACGGGGGCCAACGTCCTGACTTTC. V is TRBV6-6 and J is TRBJ2-6; no clear D. With 6 bases removed from V and 4 bases from J, the gap between germline ends came to 7 bases. Germline CDR1 MNHNY, CDR2 SVGAGI (reference sequence). This CDR3 region has 13 residues.

Concerning this clone itself: Other DNA sequences in the same sample also yield this CDR3. The V call is TRBV6-2 or TRBV6-3, the J call TRBJ1-5, with 7 bases lining up with TRBD1. This CDR3 has 14 amino acids. The J segment lost 1 base and the V segment lost 6 bases, leaving 3 bases of the junction unmatched. Germline CDR1 is MNHEY and CDR2 is SVGEGT. This chain's CDR3 is CASSRQGSNQPQHF. The CDR3, as DNA: TGTGCCAGCAGCCGACAGGGCAGCAATCAGCCCCAGCATTTT.

The chain couples TRBV4-3 to TRBJ2-3, with 13 bases lining up with TRBD2. CDR1 is LGHNA, CDR2 YSLEER, per germline. The CDR3 has 18 amino acids. V shed 0 bases, J shed 2 bases, and the junction held 5 bases outside the gene matches. CDR3 bases: TGCGCCAGCAGCCAAGAACGGACTAGCGGGGGTTCCACAGATACGCAGTATTTT. As protein: CASSQERTSGGSTDTQYF.